A selection of T cell receptor beta chains follows, all from one sample in a study of shared clonotypes between healthy human individuals. Assay used: immunoSEQ multiplex PCR; TCRdb lists only in-frame clones, some missing. The sample includes 2.5 million or so clones, more than 80% of them seen just once. Sequencing was performed on naive CD4+ T cells sorted from blood. All receptors derive from a man between 18 and 35 years old in good health. The CDR3 runs from the conserved cysteine through the conserved F or W. Fields, in order: D gene, clone size, J gene, V gene, CDR3 protein, CDR3 DNA. The D gene is left open where the match is weak. Part of the rows lack a size; the others show once, few, many or a class for expanded clones.

NA,NA,TRBJ2-3,TRBV10-3,CAIRVTSSADTQYF,TGTGCCATCAGGGTCACTAGTTCAGCAGATACGCAGTATTTT
TRBD2,NA,TRBJ2-5,TRBV7-9,CASSSASGRVKTQYF,TGTGCCAGCAGCTCGGCTAGCGGGAGGGTGAAGACCCAGTACTTC
NA,once,TRBJ1-2,TRBV11-2,CASSLGSPNYGYTF,TGTGCCAGCAGCTTAGGTTCCCCCAACTATGGCTACACCTTC
NA,NA,TRBJ2-3,TRBV5-1,CASSSLGGATDTQYF,TGCGCCAGCAGCTCTCTAGGGGGGGCCACAGATACGCAGTATTTT
NA,NA,TRBJ2-5,TRBV2,CASNILGGAETQYF,TGTGCCAGCAACATTCTGGGGGGCGCGGAGACCCAGTACTTC
NA,NA,TRBJ1-1,TRBV5-1,CASSPGLGLNTEAFF,TGCGCCAGCAGCCCGGGGTTGGGTCTGAACACTGAAGCTTTCTTT
NA,NA,TRBJ2-3,TRBV10-3,CAITQGWTDTQYF,TGTGCCATCACTCAGGGGTGGACAGATACGCAGTATTTT
NA,NA,TRBJ2-3,TRBV29-1,CSLLLGPKADTQYF,TGCAGCCTTCTTCTTGGACCCAAAGCAGATACGCAGTATTTT
NA,once,TRBJ1-1,TRBV6-5,CASTRGGRTEAFF,TGTGCCAGTACCCGTGGGGGGAGGACTGAAGCTTTCTTT
NA,few,TRBJ1-6,TRBV6-5,CASSYSTEGPLHF,TGTGCCAGCAGTTACTCAACAGAGGGACCCCTCCACTTT
NA,NA,TRBJ2-5,TRBV6-5,CASSSGLETQYF,TGTGCCAGCAGTTCGGGGTTGGAGACCCAGTACTTC
NA,NA,TRBJ1-1,TRBV11-2,CASSLVLGTEAFF,TGTGCCAGCAGCTTAGTATTAGGGACTGAAGCTTTCTTT
NA,NA,TRBJ2-1,TRBV25-1,CASSELMGARGEQFF,TGTGCCAGCAGTGAACTAATGGGGGCCCGCGGGGAGCAGTTCTTC
NA,NA,TRBJ2-1,TRBV4-3,CASSQDTSYNEQFF,TGCGCCAGCAGCCAAGATACGTCTTACAATGAGCAGTTCTTC
NA,NA,TRBJ2-3,TRBV5-1,CASSIASSTDTQYF,TGCGCCAGCAGCATAGCTAGCAGCACAGATACGCAGTATTTT
NA,NA,TRBJ2-5,TRBV30,CAWSWDFQETQYF,TGTGCCTGGAGTTGGGACTTCCAAGAGACCCAGTACTTC
NA,NA,TRBJ1-1,TRBV5-6,CASSRSGTMNTEAFF,TGTGCCAGCAGCCGTTCCGGGACAATGAACACTGAAGCTTTCTTT
TRBD2,NA,TRBJ2-5,TRBV2,CASSDTRTSGSKTQYF,TGTGCCAGCAGTGACACCCGGACTAGCGGGAGCAAGACCCAGTACTTC
NA,NA,TRBJ2-5,TRBV7-9,CASSLNAGSETQYF,TGTGCCAGCAGCTTAAACGCAGGGTCGGAGACCCAGTACTTC
NA,NA,TRBJ1-3,TRBV18,CASSPSGGVDSGNTIYF,TGTGCCAGCTCACCCTCCGGGGGAGTCGACTCTGGAAACACCATATATTTT
NA,NA,TRBJ2-5,TRBV7-9,CASSLALGGTQYF,TGTGCCAGCAGCTTAGCGTTAGGAGGGACCCAGTACTTC
NA,few,TRBJ1-1,TRBV2,CASRLDGNTEAFF,TGTGCCAGCAGGTTAGACGGAAACACTGAAGCTTTCTTT
NA,once,TRBJ2-1,TRBV5-6,CASTPSHKGGLYEQFF,TGTGCCAGCACCCCATCCCACAAGGGCGGGTTGTATGAGCAGTTCTTC
NA,NA,TRBJ2-7,TRBV19,CASSDLQGNGAYEQYF,TGTGCCAGTAGCGACCTACAGGGAAACGGGGCCTACGAGCAGTACTTC
TRBD1,NA,TRBJ1-1,TRBV6-1,CASSKRDRNTEAFF,TGTGCCAGCAGTAAGCGGGACAGGAACACTGAAGCTTTCTTT
TRBD2,NA,TRBJ2-5,TRBV18,CASSPGLAGQETQYF,TGTGCCAGCTCACCCGGACTAGCGGGACAAGAGACCCAGTACTTC
TRBD2,NA,TRBJ2-7,TRBV5-1,CASSPGLAGSLSYEQYF,TGCGCCAGCAGCCCCGGACTAGCGGGCTCCTTATCCTACGAGCAGTACTTC
TRBD1,NA,TRBJ1-5,TRBV11-2,CASSLGTGPGEPQHF,TGTGCCAGCAGCTTAGGGACAGGCCCCGGGGAGCCCCAGCATTTT
NA,NA,TRBJ2-7,TRBV2,CASSEAGTGRTYEQYF,TGTGCCAGCAGTGAAGCAGGTACAGGGAGGACCTACGAGCAGTACTTC
NA,once,TRBJ2-5,TRBV5-8,CASSLRGGETQYF,TGTGCCAGCAGCTTGCGGGGAGGTGAGACCCAGTACTTC
TRBD2,NA,TRBJ2-7,TRBV5-4,CASSLSGRPLEQYF,TGTGCCAGCAGCTTAAGCGGGAGGCCCCTCGAGCAGTACTTC
NA,NA,TRBJ1-6,TRBV4-3,CASSQGVRSNSPLHF,TGCGCCAGCAGCCAAGGTGTACGGAGTAATTCACCCCTCCACTTT
TRBD1,NA,TRBJ2-7,TRBV6-5,CASSRSTGGTYEQYF,TGTGCCAGCAGTAGATCGACAGGGGGTACCTACGAGCAGTACTTC
NA,NA,TRBJ2-7,TRBV4-1,CASSQATGTLLYEQYF,TGCGCCAGCAGCCAAGCCACCGGGACACTTTTATACGAGCAGTACTTC
NA,NA,TRBJ2-7,TRBV11-2,CASSLSGSHEQYF,TGTGCCAGCAGCTTATCTGGCTCCCACGAGCAGTACTTC
NA,once,TRBJ1-6,TRBV7-9,CASSEQGVYNSPLHF,TGTGCCAGCAGCGAGCAGGGTGTCTATAATTCACCCCTCCACTTT
NA,NA,TRBJ2-1,TRBV7-9,CASSPRDMLSYNEQFF,TGTGCCAGCAGCCCCCGGGATATGCTCTCCTACAATGAGCAGTTCTTC